The clone carrying this T cell receptor (beta chain) has at least ten counts. Its antigen is undetermined. The beta constant-region primer was an equimolar mix of two oligonucleotides covering TRBC1 and TRBC2. Nested alpha and beta constant-region primers with the SP2 primer drove four PCR rounds on ligated cDNA. Each CDR3 protein gets one entry after TCRdb re-called the UMI-ligation and nested PCR reads with MiXCR. The table records 9,500 to 10,000 distinct CDR3 sequences, 4.5% to 6% of them present only once. This specimen belongs to a study of naive and memory T cell subsets. General study results and limits: Each distinct alpha or beta sequence counts as one clonotype. In CD4 and CD8 cells, diversity dropped from naive through EMRA.

CD45RA-CD27- cells were effector memory; CD45RA+CD27- cells were EMRA. CDR1 and CDR2 from the germline V gene are SGHKS and YYEKEE (reference sequence). The CDR3 consists of 14 residues. V lost 3 bases and J lost 3; bases outside the gene matches: 6. The source is a human donor in good health. The chain couples TRBV5-5 to TRBJ2-7, with 7 nucleotides matching TRBD1. Sequenced input: CD4+ TEMRA cells from blood. Subset noted: effector memory re-expressing CD45RA, CD45RA+ CD27-. The CDR3 DNA reads TGTGCCAGCAGCTCCACAAGGGACAGCTACGAGCAGTACTTC. Amino acid sequence: CASSSTRDSYEQYF. Drawing the rest from reference TRBV5-5 and TRBJ2-7, the complete variable domain is DAGVTQSPTHLIKTRGQQVTLRCSPISGHKSVSWYQQVLGQGPQFIFQYYEKEERGRGNFPDRFSARQFPNYSSELNVNALLLGDSALYLCASSSTRDSYEQYFGPGTRLTVT.